The clone carrying this TCR beta chain was counted many times. Its antigen is not identified. These data belong to a study of CD8 T cells in ankylosing spondylitis. General study results and limits: For ankylosing spondylitis blood, a TCR beta motif of under ten highly homologous variants appeared characteristic.

From the 5' RACE reads, TCRdb called clonotypes with MiXCR, one entry per CDR3 protein. Here the sample spans roughly 250,000 distinct CDR3 sequences, approximately 10% being singletons. Germline V gene lookup returns CDR1 LGHNT and CDR2 FRNRAP. The CDR3 runs 15 residues. V lost 4 bases and J 0 bases, leaving 7 bases between the germline ends. Sequenced input: blood, either unsorted or a sorted T cell fraction (not recorded which). The genes are TRBV12-5 and TRBJ2-6; D is uncertain. The TCR comes from a male donor with ankylosing spondylitis or in good health (not recorded which). CDR3 sequence reads: CASGSGLSGANVLTF. CDR3 DNA: TGTGCTAGTGGTTCCGGGCTCTCTGGGGCCAACGTCCTGACTTTC.